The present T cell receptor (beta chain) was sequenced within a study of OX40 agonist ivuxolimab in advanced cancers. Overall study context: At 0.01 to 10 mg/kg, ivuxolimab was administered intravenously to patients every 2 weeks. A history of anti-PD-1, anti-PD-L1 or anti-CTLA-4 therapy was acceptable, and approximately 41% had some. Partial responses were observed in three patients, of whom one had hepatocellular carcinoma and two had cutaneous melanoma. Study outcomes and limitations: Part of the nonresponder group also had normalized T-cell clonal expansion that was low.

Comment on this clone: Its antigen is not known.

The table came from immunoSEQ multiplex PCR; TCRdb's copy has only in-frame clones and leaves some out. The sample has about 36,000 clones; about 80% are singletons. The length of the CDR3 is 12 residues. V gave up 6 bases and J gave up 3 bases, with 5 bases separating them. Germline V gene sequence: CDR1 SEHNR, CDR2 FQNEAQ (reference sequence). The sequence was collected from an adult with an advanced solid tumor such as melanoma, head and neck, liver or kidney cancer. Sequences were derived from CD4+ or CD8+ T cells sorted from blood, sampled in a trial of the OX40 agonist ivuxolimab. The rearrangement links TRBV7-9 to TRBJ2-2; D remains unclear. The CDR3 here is CASRGYTGELFF. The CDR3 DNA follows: TGTGCCAGCAGGGGGTACACCGGGGAGCTGTTTTTT.